Included here is one T cell receptor beta chain sequence, with context. Its antigen is still unknown. This sample stems from a study of cytomegalovirus exposure and HLA in healthy donors. Notes on the study in general: Reportedly, TCR beta sequences accurately predicted HLA-A and HLA-B alleles in most subjects. In a later analysis, around 18,000 TCR beta sequences were associated with HLA alleles at 0.05 false discovery rate.

The V segment lost 3 bases and the J segment 9 bases; nucleotides outside the gene matches: 5. In germline, CDR1 is MRHNA, CDR2 SNTAGT. This CDR3 contains 15 residues. The PCR ran on 60 Vbeta and 13 Jbeta primers. Assay used: immunoSEQ multiplex PCR; TCRdb lists only in-frame clones, some missing. The profile shows about 180,000 clones, approximately 84% of them singletons. The origin of this receptor is a girl aged 10 to 17 in good health and CMV-seropositive. The chain is built from TRBV6-4 and TRBJ2-1; TRBD2 matches at 13 bases. Specimen: PBMCs. For the CDR3, the DNA is TGTGCCAGCAGTGAGGAACTAGCGGGAGGGGTTGAGCAGTTCTTC. It specifies CASSEELAGGVEQFF.